These 29 T cell receptor beta chains share one sample of origin, sequenced in a study of T cells in Graves' hyperthyroidism and ophthalmopathy. TCR beta CDR3 regions were amplified from RNA. TCR CDR3 regions were first amplified by RT-PCR with HTBI primers. One entry per CDR3 protein results from TCRdb running MiXCR on the multiplex PCR reads. The sample yields a few hundred thousand distinct CDR3 sequences, approximately 15% seen once. The sample taken for sequencing was blood. The receptor set was obtained from a woman aged 18 to 35 with Graves' hyperthyroidism.

This clonotype was counted ten times or more. The rearrangement joins TRBV12-3 or TRBV12-4 to TRBJ2-6, with 8 bases fitting TRBD1. Unmatched junction bases numbered 5, after V lost 5 bases and J lost 2 bases. The CDR3 spans 16 residues. The CDR3 is CASSRDRFPGANVLTF. The DNA for the CDR3 is TGTGCCAGCAGTCGGGACAGGTTTCCTGGGGCCAACGTCCTGACTTTC.

This clonotype has just a few counts. The chain employs TRBV4-1 and TRBJ1-4; D not resolved. Trimming cost V 2 bases and J 1 base, with 14 bases left between them. The germline V gene encodes CDR1 MGHRA and CDR2 YSYEKL. The CDR3 is 17 residues long. The CDR3 loop reads CASSQMRFEVTNEKLFF. The CDR3 DNA reads TGCGCCAGCAGCCAAATGCGGTTTGAGGTAACTAATGAAAAACTGTTTTTT.

This clonotype was counted at least ten times. V is TRBV12-3 or TRBV12-4 and J is TRBJ1-6; D is unclear. V shed 3 bases and J shed 8 bases, with 8 bases lying between them. CDR3 length: 13 amino acids. CDR3 loop: CASSFRQDSPLHF. The CDR3 bases are TGTGCCAGCAGTTTTAGGCAGGATTCACCCCTCCACTTT.

This clonotype was recorded at least ten times. The genes are TRBV13 and TRBJ2-5, with 15 nucleotides matching TRBD2. This CDR3 is built from 20 residues. The germline V gene has CDR1 PRHDT and CDR2 FYEKMQ (reference sequence). After removal of 4 bases from V and 4 bases from J, the junction contained 16 bases not matched to a gene. DNA for the CDR3: TGTGCCAGCAGCTCCCTGGGACTAGCGGGAGGCCAAGCAGGGGGAGAGACCCAGTACTTC. Protein product: CASSSLGLAGGQAGGETQYF.

The chain is built from TRBV30 and TRBJ1-2; tentative D call: TRBD1 (5 bases). Trimming cost V 1 base and J 4 bases, with 7 bases left between them. The CDR3 contains 12 residues. Per germline, CDR1 GTSNPN and CDR2 SVGIG (reference sequence). Here the CDR3 DNA reads TGTGCCTGGAGTGGACAGAGCTATGGCTACACCTTC. Translated, it gives CAWSGQSYGYTF.

This clonotype was counted at least ten times. The rearrangement uses TRBV7-3 and TRBJ1-2, with TRBD1 identical over 9 bases. The CDR3 is made up of 15 amino acids. The germline V gene encodes CDR1 SGHTA and CDR2 FQGTGA. Unmatched junction bases numbered 8, after V lost 3 bases and J lost 6 bases. CDR3 coding DNA: TGTGCCAGCAGCTTCACAGGGGGCAGTAAGGATGGCTACACCTTC. As protein: CASSFTGGSKDGYTF.

This clonotype occurred a few times. The rearrangement joins TRBV19 to TRBJ2-1, with D hard to call. V was clipped by 1 base and J by 7 bases, with 8 bases between them. CDR3 length equals 13 residues. CDR1 is LNHDA and CDR2 is SQIVND in the germline V gene (reference sequence). For the CDR3, the DNA is TGTGCCAGTAGTATAGGCTGGCAGAATGAGCAGTTCTTC. Translation gives CASSIGWQNEQFF.

This clonotype was recorded many times. V and J are TRBV2 and TRBJ2-1, with 12 nucleotides matching TRBD2. V was clipped by 11 bases and J by 9 bases; unmatched bases: 11. The CDR3 is made up of 14 amino acids. The germline CDR1 and CDR2 sequences are SNHLY and FYNNEI. CDR3 DNA: TGTGCCGGAACTCCTAGCGGGAGGGGTGCTGAGCAGTTCTTC. Its protein is CAGTPSGRGAEQFF.

Notes on this clonotype: A single base separates this from a much larger clone, so it may be a read error. This chain links TRBV20-1 with TRBJ2-7; D not certain. The CDR3 is 11 amino acids. CDR1 is DFQATT, CDR2 SNEGSKA, per germline (reference sequence). The CDR3 nucleotides are TGCAGTGCTAAGCGAAGCTACGAGCAGTGCGTC. It encodes CSAKRSYEQCV.

The CDR3 coding sequence is TGTGCCAGCAAGGGAGGAGCTTTCTTT. Translating gives CASKGGAFF. J is TRBJ1-1 and V is TRBV6-1; D gene unclear. V was trimmed by 7 bases and J by 10 bases, leaving 7 bases between them. Germline CDR1 MNHNS, CDR2 SASEGT. This CDR3 has 9 amino acids.

Many counts were recorded for this clonotype. The chain combines TRBV20-1 with TRBJ2-1, with D tentatively TRBD2 (6 bases). V lost 2 bases and J 1 base, leaving 15 bases between the germline ends. This CDR3 has 16 amino acids. Germline assignment: CDR1 DFQATT and CDR2 SNEGSKA (reference sequence). In nucleotides, the CDR3 is TGCAGTGCTAGATCCGACCGGGACTCATCCTACAATGAGCAGTTCTTC. Protein product: CSARSDRDSSYNEQFF.

The chain links TRBV7-6 to TRBJ2-1; D ambiguous. The length of the CDR3 is 14 residues. Germline CDR1 is SGHVS and CDR2 is FNYEAQ. V was clipped by 1 base and J by 6 bases, with 10 bases between them. The CDR3 DNA is TGTGCCAGCAGCTTAGAGGTTAGCCTCAATGAGCAGTTCTTC. Translating it yields CASSLEVSLNEQFF.

This clonotype was observed a single time. The gene calls are TRBV3-1 and TRBJ1-1; 8 bases fit TRBD1. The V gene's germline CDR1 is LGHDT and CDR2 YNNKEL (reference sequence). Trimming removed 3 bases from V and 3 bases from J; junction bases left unmatched: 3. This CDR3 spans 14 amino acids. As DNA, the CDR3 is TGTGCCAGCAGCCATGGACAGGGTTACACTGAAGCTTTCTTT. As protein: CASSHGQGYTEAFF.

This clonotype was counted ten times or more. The chain employs TRBV11-3 and TRBJ1-2, with D tentatively TRBD1 (6 bases). V gave up 6 bases and J gave up 6 bases, with 20 bases separating them. Germline CDR1 is SGHNT and CDR2 is YENEEA. The CDR3 has 15 residues. The CDR3, as DNA: TGTGCCAGCAGAAAAACGGGGCAGGGGAGGGATGGCTACACCTTC. This encodes CASRKTGQGRDGYTF.

Only a few counts were recorded for this clonotype. A much larger clone is a single base away; this may be a read error. The chain employs TRBV12-3 or TRBV12-4 and TRBJ2-7; 7 bases align to TRBD2. The CDR3 contains 16 residues. This chain's CDR3 is CTIMNSGHRDYYEQYF. CDR3 in DNA: TGTACCATCATGAATAGCGGCCATAGGGACTACTACGAGCAGTACTTC.

This clonotype was seen repeatedly, ten times or more. The chain links TRBV11-2 to TRBJ1-5; D remains ambiguous. Trimming took 1 base from V and 5 from J, leaving 6 bases between them. This CDR3 is 13 amino acids long. Germline V gene data show CDR1 as SGHAT and CDR2 as FQNNGV. This chain's CDR3 is CASSLASDQPQHF. CDR3 sequence (DNA): TGTGCCAGCAGCTTAGCTTCTGATCAGCCCCAGCATTTT.

V is TRBV9 and J is TRBJ2-3; D call uncertain. The V end lost 0 bases, the J end lost 2 bases, and 10 bases lay between the germline ends. The germline V gene encodes CDR1 SGDLS and CDR2 YYNGEE. The CDR3 runs to 15 residues. The CDR3, as DNA: TGTGCCAGCAGCGTAGGGGTACCTTCCACAGATACGCAGTATTTT. As protein: CASSVGVPSTDTQYF.

As to this clonotype: Being one base from a much bigger clone, this may be a read error. This chain links TRBV30 with TRBJ1-1; D is unclear. Germline CDR1 and CDR2: GTSNPN and SVGIG (reference sequence). The CDR3 runs to 14 residues. CDR3 nucleotides: TGTGCCTGGAGTCTAGAACCCATGAACACTGAAGCTCTCTTT. Amino acid sequence: CAWSLEPMNTEALF. Filled out from reference TRBV30 and TRBJ1-1, the complete variable domain reads SQTIHQWPATLVQPVGSPLSLECTVEGTSNPNLYWYRQAAGRGLQLLFYSVGIGQISSEVPQNLSASRPQDRQFILSSKKLLLSDSGFYLCAWSLEPMNTEALFGQGTRLTVV.

Ten or more counts support this clonotype. The V gene is TRBV28, the J gene TRBJ2-7, with D perhaps TRBD1 or TRBD2 (5 bases each). Germline values: CDR1 MDHEN, CDR2 SYDVKM. The CDR3 sequence is 18 residues long. With 6 bases removed from V and 4 bases from J, the gap between germline ends came to 28 bases. The CDR3, as DNA: TGTGCCAGCAGCCCCCTAGGCCCCGATAGAGGGGCGGGTTACGAGCAGTACTTC. It codes for CASSPLGPDRGAGYEQYF.

This clonotype was recorded many times. This rearrangement joins TRBV10-3 to TRBJ2-3; 11 nucleotides match TRBD2. Per the germline V gene, CDR1 is ENHRY and CDR2 is SYGVKD. The J segment lost 3 bases and the V segment lost 10 bases, leaving 3 bases of the junction unmatched. The CDR3 loop spans 13 amino acids. The CDR3, as DNA: TGTGCCACCCTAGCGGGAGGAACAGATACGCAGTATTTT. It is translated as CATLAGGTDTQYF.

This clonotype turned up a few times. The rearrangement uses TRBV24-1 and TRBJ2-2; D unresolved. This CDR3 has 13 residues. Germline V CDR1 and CDR2: KGHDR, SFDVKD. With 8 bases removed from V and 3 bases from J, the gap between germline ends came to 9 bases. CDR3 region: CATKVGYTGELFF. The DNA of the CDR3 is TGTGCCACCAAGGTGGGGTACACCGGGGAGCTGTTTTTT.

This clonotype showed up just a few times. The chain employs TRBV19 and TRBJ2-1; possibly TRBD2 for D (6 bases). V lost 3 bases to trimming and J lost 13 bases, with 13 bases between them. The CDR3 spans 12 residues. CDR1 is LNHDA and CDR2 is SQIVND in the germline V gene (reference sequence). The CDR3 protein is CASSIRLGLQFF. CDR3 nucleotide sequence: TGTGCCAGTAGTATCCGACTAGGTCTTCAGTTCTTC.

This chain joins TRBV9 and TRBJ2-5, with 9 bases that match TRBD2. Losses at the gene ends were 5 bases for V and 3 bases for J; bases not matched to a gene: 8. Germline CDR1 is SGDLS and CDR2 is YYNGEE. The CDR3 has 15 residues. The CDR3 region is CASSWGTSWEETQYF. In nucleotides, the CDR3 is TGTGCCAGCAGTTGGGGGACTAGCTGGGAAGAGACCCAGTACTTC.

This clonotype came up many times. The CDR3 nucleotides read TGCAGCGTTAAACCGGGACTAGCCTTTTACGAGCAGTACGTC. It codes for CSVKPGLAFYEQYV. V and J are TRBV29-1 and TRBJ2-7, with 9 bases matching TRBD2. Germline V gene lookup returns CDR1 SQVTM and CDR2 ANQGSEA. Germline trimming cut 5 bases from V and 4 bases from J; bases unmatched to any gene: 9. This CDR3 is 14 amino acids long.

The sample holds many counts of this clonotype. This chain connects TRBV11-2 to TRBJ2-3; D perhaps matches TRBD2 (5 bases). Trimming pared 8 bases from V and 3 bases from J, leaving 15 bases between. Germline V gives CDR1 SGHAT, CDR2 FQNNGV. CDR3 length: 14 amino acids. The CDR3 bases are TGTGCCAGCGGAGGCGGAGGACGTACAGATACGCAGTATTTT. It specifies CASGGGGRTDTQYF.

V is TRBV20-1 and J is TRBJ1-5, with 8 bases identical to TRBD1. The CDR3 has 15 amino acids. Germline loops: CDR1 DFQATT, CDR2 SNEGSKA (reference sequence). Losses at the gene ends were 3 bases for V and 5 bases for J; bases not matched to a gene: 9. CDR3 sequence: CSARRRDRIYQPQHF. DNA for the CDR3: TGCAGTGCTAGGAGGAGGGACAGGATTTATCAGCCCCAGCATTTT.

There are a few counts of this clonotype. The J gene is TRBJ1-2, the V gene TRBV5-8; possibly TRBD1 for D (5 bases). The CDR3 is made up of 15 amino acids. Looked up from germline, CDR1 is SGHTS and CDR2 is YDEGEE. Trimming stripped 1 base from V and 12 bases from J, with 22 bases between. DNA of the CDR3: TGTGCCAGCAGCTTGAGGCAGGGAATGAGCGCCGGCGACACCTTC. It translates to CASSLRQGMSAGDTF.

This clonotype was seen ten or more times. The genes are TRBV27 and TRBJ2-1, with TRBD2 matching over 7 bases. The CDR3 runs to 12 residues. Trimming removed 6 bases from V and 8 bases from J; junction bases left unmatched: 4. Germline CDR1 and CDR2: MNHEY and SMNVEV (reference sequence). CDR3 protein: CASRTSLDEQFF. The CDR3 nucleotides read TGTGCCAGCAGGACTAGCCTTGATGAGCAGTTCTTC.

In this sample, this clonotype turned up many times. V usage is TRBV30 and J usage is TRBJ1-4; TRBD1 agrees at 9 bases. Germline loops: CDR1 GTSNPN, CDR2 SVGIG (reference sequence). Germline trimming cut 0 bases from V and 7 bases from J; bases unmatched to any gene: 3. This CDR3 is 14 amino acids long. CDR3 DNA: TGTGCCTGGAGTGTAGAGACAGGGGGTGAAAAACTGTTTTTT. It specifies CAWSVETGGEKLFF.